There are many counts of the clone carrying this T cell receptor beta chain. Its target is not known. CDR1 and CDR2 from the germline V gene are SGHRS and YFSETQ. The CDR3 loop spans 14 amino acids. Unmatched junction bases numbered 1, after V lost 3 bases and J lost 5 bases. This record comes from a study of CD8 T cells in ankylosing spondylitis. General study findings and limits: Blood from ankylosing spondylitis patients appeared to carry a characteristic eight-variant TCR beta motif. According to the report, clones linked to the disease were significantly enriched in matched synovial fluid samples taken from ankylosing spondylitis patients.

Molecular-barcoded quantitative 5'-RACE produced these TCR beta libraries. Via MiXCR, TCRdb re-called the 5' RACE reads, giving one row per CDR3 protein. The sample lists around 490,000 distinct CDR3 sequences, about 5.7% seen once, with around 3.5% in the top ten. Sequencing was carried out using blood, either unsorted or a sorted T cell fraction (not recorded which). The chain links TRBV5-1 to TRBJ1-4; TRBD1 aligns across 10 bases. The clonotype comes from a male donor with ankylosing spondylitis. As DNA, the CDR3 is TGCGCCAGCAGCTCGGGACAGGGGAATGAAAAACTGTTTTTT. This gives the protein CASSSGQGNEKLFF.